This TCR beta chain comes out of a study of blood T cell repertoires in COVID-19. Clones were read by immunoSEQ multiplex PCR, and TCRdb kept only the in-frame ones, dropping some. Here the sample spans about 71,000 clones, 80% to 95% being singletons. CDR1 is LNHDA, CDR2 SQIVND, per germline (reference sequence). CDR3 length equals 14 residues. After removal of 6 bases from V and 0 bases from J, the junction contained 4 bases not matched to a gene. This receptor was obtained from a woman of 80 years or more with acute or convalescent COVID-19. The sample was peripheral blood. The V call is TRBV19, the J call TRBJ2-7, with 8 bases that match TRBD1. The CDR3 protein is CASSRTGSSYEQYF. CDR3 in DNA: TGTGCCAGTAGCCGGACAGGGTCCTCCTACGAGCAGTACTTC.